Below, 19 T cell receptor beta chains from the same sample are listed, as sequenced in a study of T cell repertoires in cytomegalovirus infection. TCRdb redid the calling of the reads with MiXCR, one entry per CDR3 protein. The table includes roughly 730,000 distinct CDR3 sequences, roughly a third detected once. These receptors lack a known antigen. Sequencing was performed on cultured PBMCs, taken from culture after CMV antigen stimulation. Receptor source: a human donor in good health (CMV status not recorded). Some clones in this sample may be carry-over from other donors' samples.

This clonotype was found many times. The chain employs TRBV7-2 and TRBJ1-4; D may be TRBD1 (5 bases). The V end was cut by 5 bases, the J end by 4 bases, with 14 bases between. Germline assignment: CDR1 SGHTA and CDR2 FQGNSA. The CDR3 contains 15 residues. The CDR3 is CASSGGGAVNEKLFF. CDR3 nucleotides: TGTGCCAGCAGCGGCGGAGGGGCTGTTAATGAAAAACTGTTTTTT.

V and J are TRBV7-2 and TRBJ2-7; the match to TRBD2 covers 9 bases. The CDR3 length is 15 residues. Germline V gene sequence: CDR1 SGHTA, CDR2 FQGNSA. The V and J ends lost 4 bases and 4 bases, in that order; junction bases with no gene match: 8. The CDR3 protein is CASSSSGRLGYEQYF. The CDR3 region has the DNA TGTGCCAGCAGCTCCAGCGGGAGGCTCGGGTACGAGCAGTACTTC.

CDR3 in DNA: TGTGCCAGCAGCACAGACAGGGGGCGCGGGGATGAGCAGTTCTTC. It specifies CASSTDRGRGDEQFF. V and J are TRBV7-6 and TRBJ2-1; the match to TRBD1 covers 10 bases. The V segment lost 5 bases and the J segment 8 bases; nucleotides outside the gene matches: 9. CDR1 and CDR2 (germline): SGHVS, FNYEAQ. The CDR3 has 15 residues.

The genes are TRBV12-3 or TRBV12-4 and TRBJ2-7, with D maybe TRBD2 (5 bases). Between the trimmed V and J ends, which lost 3 bases and 2 bases, there was a span of 8 bases. This CDR3 comprises 13 residues. This chain's CDR3 is CASSLDSAYEQYF. CDR3 coding DNA: TGTGCCAGCAGTTTGGACTCAGCCTACGAGCAGTACTTC.

This clonotype came up once. This chain joins TRBV14 and TRBJ2-5; 11 positions match TRBD2. V dropped 2 bases and J dropped 0; count of bases not matched to a gene: 5. The CDR3 extends over 17 amino acids. Germline values: CDR1 SGHDN, CDR2 FVKESK. The CDR3 protein is CASSQRRLAGNQETQYF. The CDR3 nucleotides are TGTGCCAGCAGCCAACGGCGACTAGCGGGGAACCAAGAGACCCAGTACTTC.

The gene calls are TRBV6-1 and TRBJ2-7; D ambiguous. Deletions cut 5 bases from V and 0 bases from J, with 11 bases between. CDR1 MNHNS and CDR2 SASEGT come from the germline V gene. The CDR3 contains 14 residues. The CDR3 region has the DNA TGTGCCAGCAGTCCCCGGACGGCCTCCTACGAGCAGTACTTC. This gives the protein CASSPRTASYEQYF.

This clonotype has at least ten counts. The chain uses TRBV12-3 or TRBV12-4 and TRBJ1-1, with 7 nucleotides matching TRBD1. This CDR3 spans 13 amino acids. V shed 6 bases, J shed 4 bases, and the junction held 5 bases outside the gene matches. The CDR3 bases are TGTGCCAGCAGCCCCCCAGGGGGCACTGAAGCTTTCTTT. This encodes CASSPPGGTEAFF.

The chain employs TRBV7-6 and TRBJ2-5, with 7 bases that match TRBD2. With 1 base clipped from V and 1 base from J, the junction kept 6 bases outside the gene matches. Germline CDR1 SGHVS, CDR2 FNYEAQ. The CDR3 length is 16 residues. DNA for the CDR3: TGTGCCAGCAGCTTAGAGATGTCGGGGGGCCAAGAGACCCAGTACTTC. This encodes CASSLEMSGGQETQYF.

This rearrangement joins TRBV18 to TRBJ2-2; D is perhaps TRBD1 (6 bases). The CDR3 sequence is 15 residues long. V dropped 4 bases and J dropped 6 bases, with 15 bases sitting between them. From germline, CDR1 is KGHSH and CDR2 LQKENI. CDR3 sequence: CASSRDQGSPGELFF. The CDR3 bases are TGTGCCAGCTCACGTGATCAGGGGAGCCCCGGGGAGCTGTTTTTT.

V and J are TRBV28 and TRBJ1-2; weak D call: TRBD1 (6 bases). V lost 6 bases to trimming and J lost 8 bases, with 13 bases between them. This CDR3 region has 12 residues. Germline CDR1 reads MDHEN; CDR2 reads SYDVKM. The CDR3 region has the DNA TGTGCCAGCAGCCGTTCGGGGGCGGGCTACACCTTC. Residues: CASSRSGAGYTF.

The V call is TRBV7-2, the J call TRBJ1-6, with D perhaps TRBD1 (6 bases). Germline V gene lookup returns CDR1 SGHTA and CDR2 FQGNSA. The V end was cut by 1 base, the J end by 13 bases, with 14 bases between. CDR3 size: 14 residues. DNA for the CDR3: TGTGCCAGCAGCTTAGTGGGGGGGGGCGATCCCCTCCACTTT. It yields the protein CASSLVGGGDPLHF. The full variable domain, its missing parts supplied by reference TRBV7-2 and TRBJ1-6, is GAGVSQSPSNKVTEKGKDVELRCDPISGHTALYWYRQSLGQGLEFLIYFQGNSAPDKSGLPSDRFSAERTGGSVSTLTIQRTQQEDSAVYLCASSLVGGGDPLHFGNGTRLTVT.

The chain uses TRBV19 and TRBJ2-3; TRBD1 aligns across 10 bases. The CDR3 spans 14 residues. From germline, CDR1 is LNHDA and CDR2 SQIVND (reference sequence). V was pared by 7 bases and J by 3 bases, with 4 bases of the junction left unmatched. CDR3 sequence: CASNWDRGTDTQYF. DNA for the CDR3: TGTGCCAGTAATTGGGACAGGGGTACAGATACGCAGTATTTT.

The V and J genes are TRBV15 and TRBJ2-1, with D perhaps matching TRBD2 (6 bases). V was cut by 0 bases and J by 3 bases, with 12 bases left in between. This CDR3 has 16 amino acids. Per the germline V gene, CDR1 is LNHNV and CDR2 is YYDKDF (reference sequence). The CDR3 loop is CATSRDLAGYYNEQFF. The CDR3, as DNA: TGTGCCACCAGCAGAGATTTGGCGGGATACTACAATGAGCAGTTCTTC. Full variable domain (outside the CDR3, taken from reference TRBV15 and TRBJ2-1): DAMVIQNPRYQVTQFGKPVTLSCSQTLNHNVMYWYQQKSSQAPKLLFHYYDKDFNNEADTPDNFQSRRPNTSFCFLDIRSPGLGDTAMYLCATSRDLAGYYNEQFFGPGTRLTVL.

The table lists this clonotype with a few counts. The chain recombines TRBV6-1 with TRBJ1-4; no definite D call. CDR3 length: 14 amino acids. V lost 1 base and J lost 8, with 11 bases in between. Germline CDR1 is MNHNS and CDR2 is SASEGT. In DNA form, the CDR3 reads TGTGCCAGCAGTGAAGGCAGTTTAGGCGAAAAACTGTTTTTT. Translated, it gives CASSEGSLGEKLFF.

The sample holds a few counts of this clonotype. The rearrangement links TRBV6-6 to TRBJ2-7, with D perhaps TRBD1 or TRBD2 (5 bases each). Germline CDR1 and CDR2: MNHNY and SVGAGI (reference sequence). The CDR3 consists of 17 residues. The V end was cut by 0 bases, the J end by 2 bases, with 17 bases between. CDR3 loop: CASSYSTVGRGAYEQYF. CDR3 DNA sequence: TGTGCCAGCAGTTACTCGACGGTGGGACGGGGAGCCTACGAGCAGTACTTC.

The table lists this clonotype with a few counts. This chain joins TRBV12-3 or TRBV12-4 and TRBJ2-2, with D maybe TRBD2 (6 bases). The CDR3 is 16 amino acids. The V end was cut by 2 bases, the J end by 1 base, with 11 bases between. Written as DNA, the CDR3 is TGTGCCAGCAGTTTACGGGGGAGTCGGAACACCGGGGAGCTGTTTTTT. It translates to CASSLRGSRNTGELFF.

V and J are TRBV4-3 and TRBJ2-4; no definite D call. The V end lost 6 bases, the J end lost 6 bases, and 6 bases lay between the germline ends. The germline gives CDR1 LGHNA, CDR2 YSLEER. This CDR3 is built from 11 residues. The CDR3 is CASRELNIQYF. CDR3 sequence (DNA): TGCGCCAGCAGGGAGCTAAACATTCAGTACTTC.

By proportion, this clonotype is medium-sized (0.01 to 0.1%). The rearrangement uses TRBV7-2 and TRBJ1-4, with unresolved D. Germline V lookup: CDR1 SGHTA, CDR2 FQGNSA. This CDR3 has 15 residues. The V end was cut by 5 bases, the J end by 7 bases, with 17 bases between. DNA for the CDR3: TGTGCCAGCAGCCCACCGGGTTCGGGGAGTGAAAAACTGTTTTTT. Amino acids: CASSPPGSGSEKLFF.

V and J are TRBV7-2 and TRBJ1-1, with D possibly being TRBD1 (5 bases). Trimming shortened V by 5 bases and J by 0 bases, and 10 bases separated the two germline ends. This CDR3 has 14 amino acids. Germline CDR1 reads SGHTA; CDR2 reads FQGNSA. CDR3 sequence reads: CASSIGTVNTEAFF. The CDR3 region has the DNA TGTGCCAGCAGCATAGGGACCGTGAACACTGAAGCTTTCTTT. Filled out from reference TRBV7-2 and TRBJ1-1, the complete variable domain reads GAGVSQSPSNKVTEKGKDVELRCDPISGHTALYWYRQSLGQGLEFLIYFQGNSAPDKSGLPSDRFSAERTGGSVSTLTIQRTQQEDSAVYLCASSIGTVNTEAFFGQGTRLTVV.